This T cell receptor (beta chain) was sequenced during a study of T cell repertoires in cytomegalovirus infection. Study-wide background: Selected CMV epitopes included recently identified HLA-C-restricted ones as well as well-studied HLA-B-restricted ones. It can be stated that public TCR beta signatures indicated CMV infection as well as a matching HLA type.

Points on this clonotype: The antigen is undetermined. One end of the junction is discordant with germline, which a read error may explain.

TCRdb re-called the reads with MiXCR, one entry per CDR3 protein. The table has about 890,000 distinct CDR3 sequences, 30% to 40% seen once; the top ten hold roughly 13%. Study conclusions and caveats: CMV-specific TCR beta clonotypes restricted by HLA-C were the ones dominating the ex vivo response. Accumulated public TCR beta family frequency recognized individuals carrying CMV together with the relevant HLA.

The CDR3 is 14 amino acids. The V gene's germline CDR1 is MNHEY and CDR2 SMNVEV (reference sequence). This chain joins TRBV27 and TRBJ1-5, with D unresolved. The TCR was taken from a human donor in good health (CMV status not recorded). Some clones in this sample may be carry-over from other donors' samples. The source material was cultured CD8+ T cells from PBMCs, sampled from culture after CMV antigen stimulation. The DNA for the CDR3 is TGTGTCAGCAGTCCCGAGAGGGAAAGTCAGCCCCAGCATTTT. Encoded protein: CVSSPERESQPQHF.